These 8 T cell receptor beta chains share one sample of origin, sequenced in a study of Graves' ophthalmopathy and Graves' hyperthyroidism. RNA served as the template for amplifying TCR beta CDR3 regions. Amplification began with first-round RT-PCR using HTBI primers, then second-round multiplex PCR was performed. A single record per CDR3 protein comes from TCRdb applying MiXCR to the multiplex PCR reads. The data contain about 740,000 distinct CDR3 sequences, 35% to 50% of them seen just once; the ten biggest clones take up approximately 43%. Sequencing was done on a sample of peripheral blood. The receptors stem from an adult man with Graves' ophthalmopathy.

The chain is built from TRBV11-2 and TRBJ2-2, with 7 bases fitting TRBD2. Per germline, CDR1 SGHAT and CDR2 FQNNGV. Losses at the gene ends were 5 bases for V and 5 bases for J; bases not matched to a gene: 11. This CDR3 is 16 amino acids long. The CDR3 reads CASSGGGGVRTGELFF. Here the CDR3 DNA reads TGTGCCAGCAGCGGGGGGGGGGGAGTTAGGACCGGGGAGCTGTTTTTT.

The chain has TRBV7-9 and TRBJ2-5; 8 bases map to TRBD2. CDR1 and CDR2 from the germline V gene are SEHNR and FQNEAQ (reference sequence). The CDR3 consists of 15 residues. The ends lost 6 bases at V and 5 bases at J; junction bases unmatched: 11. The CDR3 nucleotides are TGTGCCAGCAGAAAAGGACTAGCCACCGAGGAGACCCAGTACTTC. Amino acids: CASRKGLATEETQYF.

The sample holds a few counts of this clonotype. The genes are TRBV20-1 and TRBJ2-7, with 10 bases aligning to TRBD1. The CDR3 has 14 residues. J was trimmed by 3 bases and V by 5 bases; bases with no gene match: 7. Germline loops: CDR1 DFQATT, CDR2 SNEGSKA (reference sequence). The CDR3 bases are TGCAGTGCTCGTCGGGACAGGGGAATCTACGAGCAGTACTTC. Its translation is CSARRDRGIYEQYF.

This clonotype was detected only a few times. This sequence joins TRBV19 and TRBJ1-2; 7 nucleotides match TRBD1. V gave up 11 bases and J gave up 7 bases; unmatched junction bases: 13. This CDR3 contains 13 residues. Germline CDR1 LNHDA, CDR2 SQIVND (reference sequence). CDR3 in amino acids: CAWRGQREAGYTF. The CDR3 bases are TGTGCCTGGCGGGGACAGCGCGAGGCTGGCTACACCTTC.

This clonotype appeared a single time. CDR3 residues: CASSQVDRALGEQYF. CDR3 nucleotide sequence: TGCGCCAGCAGCCAAGTGGACAGGGCCTTGGGGGAGCAGTACTTC. The V call is TRBV10-2, the J call TRBJ2-7, with 8 bases fitting TRBD1. This CDR3 has 15 amino acids. Germline V gives CDR1 WSHSY, CDR2 SAAADI. Trimming cost V 6 bases and J 7 bases; bases outside gene matches: 14.

This clonotype has more than one count but fewer than ten. The chain couples TRBV20-1 to TRBJ2-7, with 7 bases fitting TRBD1. This CDR3 spans 12 amino acids. The V gene end was trimmed by 5 bases and the J gene end by 3 bases; junction bases not matched to a gene: 4. Germline CDR1 DFQATT, CDR2 SNEGSKA (reference sequence). CDR3 amino acids: CSAQTGDYEQYF. In DNA form, the CDR3 reads TGCAGTGCTCAAACAGGGGACTACGAGCAGTACTTC.

The CDR3 nucleotides read TGTGCCACCAGCAGAGATCGGGGACAGGGAACTCTTTCCTCCTACGAGCAGTACTTC. Translated: CATSRDRGQGTLSSYEQYF. This rearrangement joins TRBV15 to TRBJ2-7; 9 bases are shared with TRBD1. V lost 0 bases to trimming and J lost 0 bases; unmatched junction nucleotides: 12. The CDR3 loop spans 19 amino acids. The germline V gene encodes CDR1 LNHNV and CDR2 YYDKDF (reference sequence). Filled out from reference TRBV15 and TRBJ2-7, the complete variable domain reads DAMVIQNPRYQVTQFGKPVTLSCSQTLNHNVMYWYQQKSSQAPKLLFHYYDKDFNNEADTPDNFQSRRPNTSFCFLDIRSPGLGDTAMYLCATSRDRGQGTLSSYEQYFGPGTRLTVT.

This clonotype was found many times. Written as DNA, the CDR3 is TGTGCCAGCAGCTTAGTTACGGGGAACACTGAAGCTTTCTTT. Translation gives CASSLVTGNTEAFF. This sequence joins TRBV7-8 and TRBJ1-1; D gene uncertain. This CDR3 has 14 amino acids. Germline assignment: CDR1 SGHVS and CDR2 FQNEAQ. Trimming cost V 1 base and J 1 base, with 7 bases left between them. The full variable domain, rest sourced from reference TRBV7-8 and TRBJ1-1, is GAGVSQSPRYKVAKRGQDVALRCDPISGHVSLFWYQQALGQGPEFLTYFQNEAQLDKSGLPSDRFFAERPEGSVSTLKIQRTQQEDSAVYLCASSLVTGNTEAFFGQGTRLTVV.